This TCR beta chain was identified during a study of blood T cell repertoires in COVID-19. Turning to the study itself: Nucleic acid was either cDNA or gDNA, and it came from T cells, B-cell-depleted T cells, or PBMCs.

The protocol was immunoSEQ multiplex PCR, while the TCRdb copy is restricted to in-frame clones and leaves out a portion. The sample holds about 500,000 clones; approximately 90% are singletons and the top ten take 0.7%. The study recruited people aged 18 to 89 years across under 25 US areas. Assignments of participants to cohorts depended upon their own reported clinical history. The study counted Cohort 3 donors as recovered given two negative PCRs, clearance, or symptom resolution. This CDR3 has 15 amino acids. Germline CDR1 and CDR2: SGHDT and YYEEEE. V lost 4 bases and J lost 0; bases outside the gene matches: 6. This clone was recorded a few times.

Sample: PBMCs or T cells enriched from blood (not recorded which). This TCR derives from a woman younger than 30 who had recovered from COVID-19. This chain joins TRBV5-6 and TRBJ1-1, with 7 bases that match TRBD1. The CDR3 DNA reads as TGTGCCAGCAGCGGGGAGACAGGGATGAACACTGAAGCTTTCTTT. Protein sequence: CASSGETGMNTEAFF. Drawing the rest from reference TRBV5-6 and TRBJ1-1, the complete variable domain is DAGVTQSPTHLIKTRGQQVTLRCSPKSGHDTVSWYQQALGQGPQFIFQYYEEEERQRGNFPDRFSGHQFPNYSSELNVNALLLGDSALYLCASSGETGMNTEAFFGQGTRLTVV.